These T cell receptor beta chains were read from a single sample in a study of glioma-infiltrating T cells after dendritic cell vaccination. Sequenced by immunoSEQ multiplex PCR; TCRdb stores in-frame clones only, minus some. The sample has 93,000 or so clones; 70% to 80% are singletons. Specimen: blood, collected before dendritic cell vaccination. Receptors were obtained from a human donor with glioblastoma. Each CDR3 is given with its conserved first and last residue. The order of the fields is V gene, clone size, J gene, D gene, CDR3 protein, CDR3 DNA. D genes are given only for firm matches. Some rows mark clone size as missing; the rest say once, few, many or name a class of expanded clone.

V: TRBV7-3; size: -; J: TRBJ2-7; D: TRBD2; CDR3: CASSLGGGAEQYF; DNA: TGTGCCAGCAGCTTAGGGGGAGGGGCCGAGCAGTACTTC
V: TRBV7-3; size: -; J: TRBJ1-2; D: -; CDR3: CASSPSSTINYGYTF; DNA: TGTGCCAGCAGCCCGTCCTCCACAATTAACTATGGCTACACCTTC
V: TRBV5-1; size: -; J: TRBJ1-1; D: -; CDR3: CASSPKRRVGAFF; DNA: TGCGCCAGCAGCCCGAAGCGCAGGGTTGGAGCTTTCTTT
V: TRBV7-6; size: -; J: TRBJ2-7; D: TRBD2; CDR3: CASSSRGGPSYEQYF; DNA: TGTGCCAGCAGCTCCCGGGGGGGCCCTTCCTACGAGCAGTACTTC
V: TRBV9; size: -; J: TRBJ1-1; D: -; CDR3: CASSVAGQNTEAFF; DNA: TGTGCCAGCAGCGTAGCTGGGCAGAACACTGAAGCTTTCTTT
V: TRBV29-1; size: -; J: TRBJ2-6; D: -; CDR3: CSARGTLSGANVLTF; DNA: TGCAGCGCCCGAGGGACTCTCTCTGGGGCCAACGTCCTGACTTTC
V: TRBV7-9; size: -; J: TRBJ2-7; D: TRBD2; CDR3: CASSFSSGKYEQYF; DNA: TGTGCCAGCAGTTTTTCCAGCGGGAAGTACGAGCAGTACTTC
V: TRBV5-6; size: -; J: TRBJ2-5; D: -; CDR3: CASSLTGRGETQYF; DNA: TGTGCCAGCAGCTTGACTGGTAGAGGAGAGACCCAGTACTTC
V: TRBV4-1; size: once; J: TRBJ2-5; D: TRBD2; CDR3: CASSHLVGGLAGVQETQYF; DNA: TGCGCCAGCAGCCACCTCGTCGGGGGTCTAGCGGGGGTCCAAGAGACCCAGTACTTC
V: TRBV19; size: -; J: TRBJ1-2; D: -; CDR3: CASRDLGQPRWGYTF; DNA: TGTGCCAGTAGGGACTTAGGACAGCCCCGCTGGGGCTACACCTTC
V: TRBV7-2; size: -; J: TRBJ2-1; D: -; CDR3: CASSSGGEQFF; DNA: TGTGCCAGCAGCTCCGGGGGTGAGCAGTTCTTC
V: TRBV15; size: -; J: TRBJ1-1; D: -; CDR3: CATSRDPRTEAFF; DNA: TGTGCCACCAGCAGAGATCCCCGGACTGAAGCTTTCTTT
V: TRBV15; size: -; J: TRBJ1-2; D: -; CDR3: CATSLDSTYGYTF; DNA: TGTGCCACCAGCCTAGACAGCACCTATGGCTACACCTTC
V: TRBV4-1; size: -; J: TRBJ2-7; D: TRBD2; CDR3: CASSRWLAGAHEQYF; DNA: TGCGCCAGCAGCCGTTGGCTAGCGGGAGCGCACGAGCAGTACTTC
V: TRBV6-1; size: -; J: TRBJ2-5; D: TRBD1; CDR3: CASSEQGASPQTQYF; DNA: TGTGCCAGCAGTGAACAGGGGGCCTCTCCGCAGACCCAGTACTTC
V: TRBV10-3; size: few; J: TRBJ2-7; D: -; CDR3: CAISVNGAYEQYF; DNA: TGTGCCATCAGTGTAAACGGAGCCTACGAGCAGTACTTC
V: TRBV4-2; size: -; J: TRBJ2-7; D: TRBD2; CDR3: CASSQGQTGGAYEQYF; DNA: TGTGCCAGCAGCCAAGGGCAAACGGGAGGTGCTTACGAGCAGTACTTC
V: TRBV5-1; size: -; J: TRBJ2-2; D: TRBD2; CDR3: CASSLKPLAGVGAGELFF; DNA: TGCGCCAGCAGCTTAAAACCTCTAGCGGGAGTAGGGGCCGGGGAGCTGTTTTTT
V: TRBV19; size: -; J: TRBJ2-5; D: -; CDR3: CASSANRFKETQYF; DNA: TGTGCCAGTAGTGCTAATCGCTTTAAGGAGACCCAGTACTTC
V: TRBV19; size: -; J: TRBJ2-7; D: TRBD2; CDR3: CASSMRLAGAYEQYF; DNA: TGTGCCAGTAGTATGAGACTAGCGGGGGCCTACGAGCAGTACTTC
V: TRBV7-9; size: -; J: TRBJ2-3; D: TRBD2; CDR3: CASSLKRGGSTDTQYF; DNA: TGTGCCAGCAGCTTAAAACGGGGGGGGAGCACAGATACGCAGTATTTT
V: TRBV6-5; size: -; J: TRBJ2-7; D: -; CDR3: CASSMGPSYEQYF; DNA: TGTGCCAGCAGCATGGGGCCTTCCTACGAGCAGTACTTC
V: TRBV30; size: once; J: TRBJ2-3; D: -; CDR3: CAWSLATTGTDTQYF; DNA: TGTGCCTGGAGTCTCGCAACTACAGGGACAGATACGCAGTATTTT
V: TRBV5-1; size: once; J: TRBJ2-3; D: TRBD1; CDR3: CASSVTGTGRSTDTQYF; DNA: TGCGCCAGCAGCGTAACCGGGACAGGACGTAGCACAGATACGCAGTATTTT
V: TRBV18; size: -; J: TRBJ1-1; D: TRBD1; CDR3: CASSSGQGAITEAFF; DNA: TGTGCCAGCTCATCCGGACAGGGGGCGATAACTGAAGCTTTCTTT
V: TRBV10-3; size: -; J: TRBJ1-1; D: TRBD1; CDR3: CAIAETGDGEAFF; DNA: TGTGCCATTGCGGAGACAGGGGATGGTGAAGCTTTCTTT
V: TRBV6-5; size: -; J: TRBJ2-1; D: TRBD2; CDR3: CASSFERELAYNEQFF; DNA: TGTGCCAGCAGTTTCGAGCGGGAGTTGGCCTACAATGAGCAGTTCTTC
V: TRBV28; size: -; J: TRBJ2-3; D: -; CDR3: CASSSASPDTQYF; DNA: TGTGCCAGCAGTTCGGCTAGCCCAGATACGCAGTATTTT